The clone carrying this T cell receptor beta chain has just a few counts. Antigen specificity is unknown. This clone may be a read error of a much larger clone one base away. This specimen belongs to a study of T cells in Graves' hyperthyroidism and ophthalmopathy. The study, taken as a whole, reports: In blood, most of the thyroid clonotypes expanded above 0.001 were also present.

RNA transcripts were the template for amplifying TCR beta CDR3 regions. Primed by the HTBI set, a first-round RT-PCR was run on the TCR CDR3. TCRdb analysed the multiplex PCR reads with MiXCR anew, one entry per CDR3 protein. The sample includes about 350,000 distinct CDR3 sequences, more than 11% of them seen just once. The CDR3 sequence is 13 residues long. The germline V gene encodes CDR1 SNHLY and CDR2 FYNNEI. With 3 bases removed from V and 1 base from J, the gap between germline ends came to 6 bases. This TCR came from a woman aged 30 to 39 with Graves' hyperthyroidism. Sequencing used blood. The V gene is TRBV2, the J gene TRBJ1-1, with D possibly matching TRBD1 (6 bases). The CDR3 coding sequence is TGTGCCAGCAGTGAGGACAGGAACACTGAAGCTTTCTTT. It encodes CASSEDRNTEAFF.